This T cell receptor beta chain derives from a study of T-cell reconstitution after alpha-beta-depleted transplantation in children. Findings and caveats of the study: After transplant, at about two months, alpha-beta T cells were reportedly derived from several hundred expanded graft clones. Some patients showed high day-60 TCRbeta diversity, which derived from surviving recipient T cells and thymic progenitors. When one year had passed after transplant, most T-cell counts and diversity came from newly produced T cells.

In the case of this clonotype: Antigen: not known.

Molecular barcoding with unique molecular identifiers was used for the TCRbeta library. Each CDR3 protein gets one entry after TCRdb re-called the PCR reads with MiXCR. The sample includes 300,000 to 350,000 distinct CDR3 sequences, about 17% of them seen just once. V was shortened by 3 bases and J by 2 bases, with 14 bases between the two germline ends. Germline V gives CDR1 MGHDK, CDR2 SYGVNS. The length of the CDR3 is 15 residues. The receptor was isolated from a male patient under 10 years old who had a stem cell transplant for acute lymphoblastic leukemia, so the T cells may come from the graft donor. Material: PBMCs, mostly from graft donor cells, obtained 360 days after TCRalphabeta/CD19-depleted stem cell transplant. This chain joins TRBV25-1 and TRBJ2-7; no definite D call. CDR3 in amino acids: CASSDLGPLAYEQYF. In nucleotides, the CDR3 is TGTGCCAGCAGTGATTTGGGCCCACTCGCCTACGAGCAGTACTTC.